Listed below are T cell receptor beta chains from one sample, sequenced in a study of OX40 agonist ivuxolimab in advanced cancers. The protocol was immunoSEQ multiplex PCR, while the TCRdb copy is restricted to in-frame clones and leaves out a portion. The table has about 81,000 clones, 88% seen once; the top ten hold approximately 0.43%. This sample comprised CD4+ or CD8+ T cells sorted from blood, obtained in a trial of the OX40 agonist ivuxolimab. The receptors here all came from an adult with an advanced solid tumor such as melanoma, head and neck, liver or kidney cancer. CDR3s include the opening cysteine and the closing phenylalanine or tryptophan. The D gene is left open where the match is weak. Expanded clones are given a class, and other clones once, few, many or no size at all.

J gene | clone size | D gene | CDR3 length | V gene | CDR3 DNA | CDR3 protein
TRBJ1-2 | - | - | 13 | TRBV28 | TGTGCCAGCAGTTTAAACAGGGTGGGGGGCTACACCTTC | CASSLNRVGGYTF
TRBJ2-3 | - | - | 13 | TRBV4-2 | TGTGCCAGCAGCCACGGGGGTACAGATACGCAGTATTTT | CASSHGGTDTQYF
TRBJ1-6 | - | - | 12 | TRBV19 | TGTGCCAGTCGGAGCCTTAATTCACCCCTCCACTTT | CASRSLNSPLHF
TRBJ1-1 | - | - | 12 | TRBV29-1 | TGCAGCTCAGGACAGATGAACACTGAAGCTTTCTTT | CSSGQMNTEAFF
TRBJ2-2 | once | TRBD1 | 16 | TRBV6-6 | TGTGCCAGCACCAAAACCAAGACAGGGGTGGGCGGGGAGCTGTTTTTT | CASTKTKTGVGGELFF
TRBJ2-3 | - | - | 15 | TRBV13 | TGTGCCAGCAGCCCGCCGCGGGGGCGGGGAGATACGCAGTATTTT | CASSPPRGRGDTQYF
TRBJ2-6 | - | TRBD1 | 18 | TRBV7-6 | TGTGCCAGCAGCTTAAAGGACAGGGGGCCTTCTGGGGCCAACGTCCTGACTTTC | CASSLKDRGPSGANVLTF
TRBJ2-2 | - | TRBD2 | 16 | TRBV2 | TGTGCCACCAGATCGACTAGCGGGGTAAACACCGGGGAGCTGTTTTTT | CATRSTSGVNTGELFF
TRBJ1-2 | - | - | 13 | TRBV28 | TGTGCCAGCAGGTCGGACAACCGCCTGGGCTACACCTTC | CASRSDNRLGYTF
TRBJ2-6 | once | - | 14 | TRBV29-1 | TGCAGCGTTGAAAAGGTCTCTGGGGCCAACGTCCTGACTTTC | CSVEKVSGANVLTF
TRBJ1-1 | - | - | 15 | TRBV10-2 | TGCGCCAGCGCCAGAGGGTCGGGATCGGGGCAGAGAGCTTTCTTT | CASARGSGSGQRAFF
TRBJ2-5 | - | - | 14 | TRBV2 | TGTGCCAGCAGTGTAGGGGACCCATGGAAGGCCCAGTACTTC | CASSVGDPWKAQYF
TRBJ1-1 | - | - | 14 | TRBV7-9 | TGTGCCAGCAGCCCCGGGGCGGGCAACACTGAAGCTTTCTTT | CASSPGAGNTEAFF
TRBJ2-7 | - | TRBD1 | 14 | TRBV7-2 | TGTGCCAGCAGCTTAGTGGGGACAGGGAACGAGCAGTACTTC | CASSLVGTGNEQYF
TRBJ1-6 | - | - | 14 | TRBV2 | TGTGCCAGCAGTGAAGAAGGGTCCGGTTCACCCCTCCACTTT | CASSEEGSGSPLHF
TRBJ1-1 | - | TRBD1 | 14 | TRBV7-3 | TGTGCCAGCAGCCCACAGGGGATGAACACTGAAGCTTTCTTT | CASSPQGMNTEAFF
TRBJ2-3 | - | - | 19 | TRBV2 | TGTGCCAGCAGTGAAGCGCGTTCGTTGTGGGGGGGCCCTGCAGATACGCAGTATTTT | CASSEARSLWGGPADTQYF
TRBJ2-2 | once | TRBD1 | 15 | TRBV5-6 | TGTGCCAGCAGCTTGACAGGGGTGGGCACCGGGGAGCTGTTTTTT | CASSLTGVGTGELFF
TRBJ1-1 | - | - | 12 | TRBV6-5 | TGTGCCAGCGGTAGGCAGGGGACTGAAGCTTTCTTT | CASGRQGTEAFF
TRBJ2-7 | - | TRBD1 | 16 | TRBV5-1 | TGCGCCAGCAGCCCCGGACAGGGGGGTGAGGGCTACGAGCAGTACTTC | CASSPGQGGEGYEQYF
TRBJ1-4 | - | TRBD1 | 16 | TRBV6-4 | TGTGCCAGCAGTAATACAGGGGACACAACTAATGAAAAACTGTTTTTT | CASSNTGDTTNEKLFF
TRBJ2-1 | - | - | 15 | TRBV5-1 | TGCGCCAGCAGCTCCAATAGTGGGGTTTACAATGAGCAGTTCTTC | CASSSNSGVYNEQFF
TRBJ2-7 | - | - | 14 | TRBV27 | TGTGCCAGCAGTTTATCTGTGACTTCCTACGAGCAGTACTTC | CASSLSVTSYEQYF
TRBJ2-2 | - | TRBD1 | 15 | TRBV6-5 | TGTGCCAGCAGTGTGAGGGGGCCAGGGGCCGGGGAGCTGTTTTTT | CASSVRGPGAGELFF
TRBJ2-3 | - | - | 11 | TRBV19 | TGTGCCAGTGGGGGGCCGGATACGCAGTATTTT | CASGGPDTQYF
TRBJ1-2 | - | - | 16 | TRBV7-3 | TGTGCCAGCAGCCCAGATCGGTCCAGGCGGGTCTATGGCTACACCTTC | CASSPDRSRRVYGYTF
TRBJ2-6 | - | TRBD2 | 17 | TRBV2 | TGTGCCAGCAGCGCCGGCGCGGGGGGGTCTGGGGCCAACGTCCTGACTTTC | CASSAGAGGSGANVLTF
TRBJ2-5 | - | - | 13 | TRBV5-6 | TGTGCCAGCAGCTTGGGGCCTCAAGAGACCCAGTACTTC | CASSLGPQETQYF
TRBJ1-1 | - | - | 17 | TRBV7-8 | TGTGCCAGCAGCCCAGCCCCCCACAGGGAAATGAACACTGAAGCTTTCTTT | CASSPAPHREMNTEAFF
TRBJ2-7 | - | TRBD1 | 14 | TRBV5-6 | TGTGCCAGCAGCTGGGGACAGGGGTACTACGAGCAGTACTTC | CASSWGQGYYEQYF
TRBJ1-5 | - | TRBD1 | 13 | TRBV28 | TGTGCCTCCGGGACAGGCCACAATCAGCCCCAGCATTTT | CASGTGHNQPQHF
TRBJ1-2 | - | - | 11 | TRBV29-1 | TGCAGCGCCCAATATTGGTCCGGCTACACCTTC | CSAQYWSGYTF
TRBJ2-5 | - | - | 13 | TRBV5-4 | TGTGCCAGCAGCCCATTTCGGGGCGAGACCCAGTACTTC | CASSPFRGETQYF
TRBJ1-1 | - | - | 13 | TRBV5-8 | TGTGCCAGCCGTATCAAGGGGGGTACTGAAGCTTTCTTT | CASRIKGGTEAFF
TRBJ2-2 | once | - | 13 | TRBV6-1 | TGTGCCAGCAAACCAGTGAACACCGGGGAGCTGTTTTTT | CASKPVNTGELFF
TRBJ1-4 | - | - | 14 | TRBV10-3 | TGTGCCACTAGAACAGGAACGATTAATGAAAAACTGTTTTTT | CATRTGTINEKLFF
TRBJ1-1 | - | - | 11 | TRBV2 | TGTGCCAGCAGACGAATGGGTGAAGCTTTCTTT | CASRRMGEAFF